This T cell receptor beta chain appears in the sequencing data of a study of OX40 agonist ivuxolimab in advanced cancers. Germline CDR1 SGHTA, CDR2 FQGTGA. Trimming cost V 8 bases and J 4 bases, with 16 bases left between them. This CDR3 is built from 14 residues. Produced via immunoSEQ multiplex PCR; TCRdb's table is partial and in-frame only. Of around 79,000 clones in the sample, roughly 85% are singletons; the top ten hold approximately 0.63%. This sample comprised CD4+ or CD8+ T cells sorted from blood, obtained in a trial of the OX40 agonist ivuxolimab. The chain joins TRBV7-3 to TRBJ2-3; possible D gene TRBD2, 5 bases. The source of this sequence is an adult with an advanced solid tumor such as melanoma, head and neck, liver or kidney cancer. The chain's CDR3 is CASGLAMWPDTQYF. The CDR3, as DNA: TGTGCCAGCGGGTTAGCGATGTGGCCAGATACGCAGTATTTT. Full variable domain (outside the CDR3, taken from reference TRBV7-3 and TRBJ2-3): GAGVSQTPSNKVTEKGKYVELRCDPISGHTALYWYRQSLGQGPEFLIYFQGTGAADDSGLPNDRFFAVRPEGSVSTLKIQRTERGDSAVYLCASGLAMWPDTQYFGPGTRLTVL.